This T cell receptor (beta chain) comes out of a study of identical twins. General study points: Weaker excess twin sharing was seen among beta out-of-frame sequences. Abundant beta clonotypes from cord blood bore fewer insertions; memory repertoires lacked this pattern.

Germline assignment: CDR1 SGHRS and CDR2 YFSETQ. CDR3 length equals 15 residues. V gave up 1 base and J gave up 8 bases, with 16 bases separating them. Only a few counts were recorded for this clonotype. What it binds is unknown. TCRdb used MiXCR to reprocess the 5' RACE reads, holding one entry per CDR3 protein. The table includes about 470,000 distinct CDR3 sequences, about 24% detected once. Separately, the same data were catalogued under a study of T cells expressing NK-cell markers. That paper states: With respect to HCMV, seven of the eight sequenced donors were seropositive, and one was seronegative. The study did not resolve the HCMV specificity of expanded NKG2C+ T cell clones.

The clonotype comes from a woman aged 18-35 years in good health. Sequenced: CD4+ T cells sorted from blood. The V call is TRBV5-1, the J call TRBJ2-1; perhaps TRBD1 as D (6 bases). The CDR3 DNA reads TGCGCCAGCAGCTTGTCCCTTTTACAGGGTGATGAGCAGTTCTTC. It translates to CASSLSLLQGDEQFF.